Below, 16 T cell receptor beta chains from the same sample are listed, as sequenced in a study of immune evolution from preneoplasia to lung adenocarcinoma. Sequencing was performed with immunoSEQ multiplex PCR; in TCRdb, only in-frame clones are kept and a portion is missing. The repertoire holds around 4,600 clones, with around 74% as singletons. Sequenced input: FFPE minimally invasive lung adenocarcinoma tissue. These receptors all stem from a person aged 60 to 80 with lung adenocarcinoma.

In this sample, this clone turned up a few times. The chain links TRBV19 to TRBJ2-2, with 8 bases lining up with TRBD2. In germline, CDR1 is LNHDA, CDR2 SQIVND (reference sequence). The V and J ends lost 5 bases and 5 bases, in that order; junction bases with no gene match: 7. CDR3 length: 15 residues. CDR3 region: CASSPVAGWTGELFF. CDR3 DNA: TGTGCCAGTAGTCCGGTAGCGGGATGGACCGGGGAGCTGTTTTTT.

Comment on this clone: Other DNA sequences in this sample translate to the same CDR3. The V gene is TRBV29-1, the J gene TRBJ2-3, with D possibly TRBD1 on 6 matching bases. The CDR3 spans 12 residues. CDR1 SQVTM and CDR2 ANQGSEA come from the germline V gene. Between the trimmed V and J ends, which lost 3 bases and 3 bases, there was a span of 7 bases. The CDR3: CSVDQGTDTQYF. CDR3 DNA sequence: TGCAGCGTTGACCAGGGGACAGATACGCAGTATTTT.

This clone was detected once. V gene TRBV4-2 combines with J gene TRBJ2-7; maybe TRBD2 (6 bases). CDR1 and CDR2 from the germline V gene are LGHNA and YNFKEQ. The CDR3 runs to 16 residues. Trimming took off 2 bases at V and 6 bases at J, with 20 bases between the two ends. CDR3 sequence (DNA): TGTGCCAGCAGCCAACCTTTGTGGCGGGATGTAACCGAGCAGTACTTC. It yields the protein CASSQPLWRDVTEQYF.

The J gene is TRBJ1-2, the V gene TRBV5-6; D is unresolved. Germline loops: CDR1 SGHDT, CDR2 YYEEEE. The CDR3 has 13 residues. Deletions cut 2 bases from V and 8 bases from J, with 13 bases between. The DNA for the CDR3 is TGTGCCAGCAGCTTTAACCCCGCGAGCGGCTACACCTTC. Amino acid sequence: CASSFNPASGYTF.

The V and J genes are TRBV6-5 and TRBJ1-2; D call uncertain. V was shortened by 11 bases and J by 3 bases, with 16 bases between the two germline ends. Germline CDR1 reads MNHEY; CDR2 reads SVGAGI. This CDR3 spans 13 amino acids. CDR3 sequence (DNA): TGTGCCTCCAGGCCGGGTGGAGACTATGGCTACACCTTC. Its translation is CASRPGGDYGYTF.

V usage is TRBV5-4 and J usage is TRBJ2-7, with D perhaps TRBD2 (6 bases). The germline V gene has CDR1 SGHNT and CDR2 YYREEE (reference sequence). CDR3 size: 16 residues. V lost 2 bases to trimming and J lost 0 bases, with 15 bases between them. The CDR3 DNA follows: TGTGCCAGCAGCTTTCCCGATGGGGGGAGCTCCTACGAGCAGTACTTC. It is translated as CASSFPDGGSSYEQYF.

The chain carries TRBV21-1 and TRBJ1-4; the listed D gene, TRBD1, was not tested against the DNA. TRBV21-1 represents a pseudogene. This CDR3 contains 18 residues. CDR3 loop: CASSSKPRGRGLDEKLFF. Written as DNA, the CDR3 is TGTGCCAGCAGCTCAAAGCCCCGTGGCAGGGGTTTAGATGAAAAACTGTTTTTT.

As concerns this clone: This same CDR3 is encoded by further DNA sequences in the sample. This CDR3 is CASSPNSGSETQYF. DNA of the CDR3: TGTGCCAGCTCACCTAATTCAGGGAGCGAGACCCAGTACTTC. This sequence joins TRBV18 and TRBJ2-5, with D tentatively TRBD1 or TRBD2 (5 bases each). Trimming shortened V by 3 bases and J by 5 bases, and 13 bases separated the two germline ends. Germline-derived CDR1 and CDR2 are KGHSH and LQKENI. This CDR3 comprises 14 residues.

This rearrangement joins TRBV12-5 to TRBJ2-7; tentatively, D is TRBD1 (5 bases). The germline CDR1 and CDR2 sequences are LGHNT and FRNRAP. The CDR3 contains 15 residues. Trimming took off 0 bases at V and 3 bases at J, with 12 bases between the two ends. CDR3: CASGLVLGAGYEQYF. As DNA, the CDR3 is TGTGCTAGTGGTTTGGTACTTGGGGCTGGCTACGAGCAGTACTTC. Together with reference TRBV12-5 and TRBJ2-7, the CDR3 gives the full variable domain: DARVTQTPRHKVTEMGQEVTMRCQPILGHNTVFWYRQTMMQGLELLAYFRNRAPLDDSGMPKDRFSAEMPDATLATLKIQPSEPRDSAVYFCASGLVLGAGYEQYFGPGTRLTVT.

The chain couples TRBV5-4 to TRBJ2-7; D perhaps matches TRBD2 (5 bases). This CDR3 is 14 amino acids long. Trimming removed 2 bases from V and 2 bases from J, with 11 bases in between. Germline assignment: CDR1 SGHNT and CDR2 YYREEE (reference sequence). The CDR3 is CASSFRGLAYEQYF. The CDR3 nucleotides read TGTGCCAGCAGCTTTCGAGGGCTGGCCTACGAGCAGTACTTC.

This clone is large within its sample. The V and J genes are TRBV10-3 and TRBJ1-5, with D hard to call. Germline loops: CDR1 ENHRY, CDR2 SYGVKD. CDR3 length: 13 amino acids. The germline V and J ends were trimmed by 10 bases and 2 bases, with 12 bases remaining between them. Here the CDR3 reads CATALVGNQPQHF. The CDR3 DNA reads TGTGCCACCGCCCTTGTGGGCAATCAGCCCCAGCATTTT.

By proportion, this clone is large. The DNA for the CDR3 is TGTGCCATCAGTGACTCAGGAGCGGGAGTGGTGGCCGGGGAGCTGTTTTTT. It encodes CAISDSGAGVVAGELFF. The chain uses TRBV10-3 and TRBJ2-2; 8 positions agree with TRBD2. V was clipped by 3 bases and J by 6 bases; unmatched bases: 12. CDR1 ENHRY and CDR2 SYGVKD come from the germline V gene. The CDR3 length is 17 residues.

The chain recombines TRBV2 with TRBJ1-1, with 11 bases matching TRBD1. The CDR3 is 14 residues long. V dropped 8 bases and J dropped 0; count of bases not matched to a gene: 2. The germline V gene has CDR1 SNHLY and CDR2 FYNNEI. The chain's CDR3 is CASGQGALNTEAFF. The CDR3 coding sequence is TGTGCCAGCGGACAGGGGGCCTTGAACACTGAAGCTTTCTTT. Supplemented by reference TRBV2 and TRBJ1-1, the full variable domain reads EPEVTQTPSHQVTQMGQEVILRCVPISNHLYFYWYRQILGQKVEFLVSFYNNEISEKSEIFDDQFSVERPDGSNFTLKIRSTKLEDSAMYFCASGQGALNTEAFFGQGTRLTVV.

This sequence joins TRBV5-1 and TRBJ2-3; TRBD2 matches at 13 bases. Germline V CDR1 and CDR2: SGHRS, YFSETQ. This CDR3 is 15 amino acids long. Trimming took 4 bases from V and 6 from J; bases not matched to a gene: 5. DNA for the CDR3: TGCGCCAGCAGCCCGACTAGCGGGAGGATGGATACGCAGTATTTT. This gives the protein CASSPTSGRMDTQYF.

This clone has just a few counts. J is TRBJ2-7 and V is TRBV2; D is unresolved. Germline values: CDR1 SNHLY, CDR2 FYNNEI. This CDR3 is 11 amino acids long. V shed 1 base and J shed 5 bases, with 3 bases lying between them. CDR3 residues: CASSEGNEQYF. CDR3 bases: TGTGCCAGCAGTGAAGGGAACGAGCAGTACTTC.

The V and J genes are TRBV5-1 and TRBJ2-5; 7 bases fit TRBD2. Germline V gene data show CDR1 as SGHRS and CDR2 as YFSETQ. V lost 4 bases and J lost 2; bases outside the gene matches: 14. The CDR3 consists of 17 residues. The chain's CDR3 is CASSPNGLAATQETQYF. CDR3 coding DNA: TGCGCCAGCAGCCCCAACGGTCTAGCGGCTACTCAAGAGACCCAGTACTTC.